This T cell receptor (beta chain) was retrieved from a study of blood T cell repertoires in COVID-19. On the study more broadly: Acute-phase and convalescent COVID-19 samples originated in the United States, Italy and Spain. T cells, B-cell-depleted T cells, or PBMCs supplied cDNA or gDNA.

In its sample, this clone was seen once. CDR3 size: 15 residues. Germline V gene lookup returns CDR1 SGHTA and CDR2 FQGTGA. Trimming removed 5 bases at V and 3 bases at J, with 17 bases between. Authors' methods: Counts of nucleated cells, estimated from reference gene primer amplification, were obtained. Profiling relied on immunoSEQ multiplex PCR, and the TCRdb table lists in-frame clones only, not all of them. V, J and clone size derive from that table, while D and trimming were established from the DNA sequence. The sample has about 190,000 clones, approximately 79% seen once. The sequenced sample consisted of peripheral blood. This TCR was sampled from a man in his sixties with active or convalescent COVID-19. The V gene is TRBV7-3, the J gene TRBJ2-7; a possible D gene is TRBD1 (6 bases). CDR3 nucleotide sequence: TGTGCCAGCAGCCGTCAACAGGGAGAGTACTACGAGCAGTACTTC. Translated: CASSRQQGEYYEQYF.